The 4 T cell receptor beta chains listed next were all sequenced from one sample in a study of blood T cell repertoires in COVID-19. The method was immunoSEQ multiplex PCR; TCRdb's version includes in-frame clones alone and lacks a portion of them. Of 99,000 or so clones in the sample, about 75% were seen once. Sequencing was done on a sample of peripheral blood. The receptors stem from a woman in her 70s with acute or convalescent COVID-19.

This chain uses TRBV6-1 with TRBJ2-3; D possibly corresponds to TRBD1 (6 bases). From germline, CDR1 is MNHNS and CDR2 SASEGT. The CDR3 runs to 14 residues. V was clipped by 1 base and J by 4 bases, with 9 bases between them. In nucleotides, the CDR3 is TGTGCCAGCAGTGAAGGAGGACAGCCAGATACGCAGTATTTT. It yields the protein CASSEGGQPDTQYF.

This clone was counted a few times. The chain joins TRBV10-1 to TRBJ2-4, with D maybe TRBD1 (6 bases). V gave up 8 bases and J gave up 7 bases, with 15 bases separating them. Germline CDR1 and CDR2: WNHNN and SYGVQD (reference sequence). This CDR3 comprises 13 residues. The CDR3 DNA sequence: TGCGCCAGCGGAGACTCAGGGGCGAACATTCAGTACTTC. Translated: CASGDSGANIQYF.

The gene calls are TRBV28 and TRBJ2-7; possible D gene TRBD1, 7 bases. Germline CDR1 reads MDHEN; CDR2 reads SYDVKM. The CDR3 spans 11 residues. The CDR3 is CTAGQIYEQYF. The CDR3 DNA follows: TGTACCGCGGGACAGATCTACGAGCAGTACTTC. Together with reference TRBV28 and TRBJ2-7, the CDR3 gives the full variable domain: DVKVTQSSRYLVKRTGEKVFLECVQDMDHENMFWYRQDPGLGLRLIYFSYDVKMKEKGDIPEGYSVSREKKERFSLILESASTNQTSMYLCTAGQIYEQYFGPGTRLTVT.

This clone was counted between two and nine times. V gene TRBV10-3 combines with J gene TRBJ1-2; the D gene is possibly TRBD1 (6 bases). Germline CDR1 reads ENHRY; CDR2 reads SYGVKD. Trimming left V 4 bases short and J 6 bases short, with 12 bases between. The CDR3 is 13 residues long. The CDR3 sequence: CAISVQGPNGYTF. The CDR3 region has the DNA TGTGCCATCAGTGTTCAGGGGCCCAATGGCTACACCTTC.